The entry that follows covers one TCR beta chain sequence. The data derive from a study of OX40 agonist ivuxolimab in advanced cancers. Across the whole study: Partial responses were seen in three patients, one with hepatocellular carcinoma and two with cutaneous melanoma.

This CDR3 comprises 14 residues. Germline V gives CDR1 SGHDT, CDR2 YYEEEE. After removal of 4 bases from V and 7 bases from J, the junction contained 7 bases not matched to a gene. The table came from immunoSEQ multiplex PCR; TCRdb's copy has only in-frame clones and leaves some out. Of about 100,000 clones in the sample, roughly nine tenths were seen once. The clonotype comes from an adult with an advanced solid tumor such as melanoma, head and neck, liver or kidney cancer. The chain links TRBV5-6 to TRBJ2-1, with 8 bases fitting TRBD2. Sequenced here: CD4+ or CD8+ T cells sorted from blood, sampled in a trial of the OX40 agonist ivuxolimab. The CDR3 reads CASSVSGTGNEQFF. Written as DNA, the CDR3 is TGTGCCAGCAGCGTTAGCGGGACGGGAAATGAGCAGTTCTTC.